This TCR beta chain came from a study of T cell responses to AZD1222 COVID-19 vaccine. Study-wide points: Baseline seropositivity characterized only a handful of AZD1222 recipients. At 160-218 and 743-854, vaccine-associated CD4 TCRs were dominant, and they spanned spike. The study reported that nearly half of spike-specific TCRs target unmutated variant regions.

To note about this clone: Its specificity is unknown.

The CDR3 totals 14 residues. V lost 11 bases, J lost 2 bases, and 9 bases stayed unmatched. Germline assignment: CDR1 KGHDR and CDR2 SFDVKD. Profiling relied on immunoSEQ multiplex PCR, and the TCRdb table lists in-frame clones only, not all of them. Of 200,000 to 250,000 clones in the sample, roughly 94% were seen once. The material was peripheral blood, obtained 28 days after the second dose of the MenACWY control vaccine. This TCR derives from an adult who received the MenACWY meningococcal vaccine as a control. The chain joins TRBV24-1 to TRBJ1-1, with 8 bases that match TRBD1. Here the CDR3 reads CARDPGQANTEAFF. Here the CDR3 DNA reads TGTGCCAGAGACCCGGGACAGGCTAACACTGAAGCTTTCTTT.